Listed below are T cell receptor beta chains from one sample, sequenced in a study of cytomegalovirus exposure and HLA in healthy donors. TCRdb's table, derived via immunoSEQ multiplex PCR, lists solely in-frame clones and lacks some. The table records about 160,000 clones, more than 75% of them present only once. The source material was PBMCs. Source of these receptors: a man aged 18 to 35 in good health and CMV-seronegative. Each CDR3 is given without its conserved first and last residue.

CDR3aa | j_gene | len | v_gene
ASSYVVLGEQF | TRBJ2-1 | 11 | TRBV6-5
ASSQKAGAYEQY | TRBJ2-7 | 12 | TRBV18
ASTHPPGRSDGYT | TRBJ1-2 | 13 | TRBV28
ASSLAGTSGGTHNEQF | TRBJ2-1 | 16 | TRBV7-2
ASSPTPGATDTQY | TRBJ2-3 | 13 | TRBV4-1
ASSAPVLNTEAF | TRBJ1-1 | 12 | TRBV9
ASRQGAEEKLF | TRBJ1-4 | 11 | TRBV2
ASSRYPPGDTEAF | TRBJ1-1 | 13 | TRBV7-2
SVADRDINEQF | TRBJ2-1 | 11 | TRBV29-1
AWSVPYATGNTIY | TRBJ1-3 | 13 | TRBV30
ASSSTAWSEQY | TRBJ2-3 | 11 | TRBV27
ASSSRGSGSMNMAGELF | TRBJ2-2 | 17 | TRBV5-5
SEQGHTGETQY | TRBJ2-5 | 11 | TRBV29-1
AWWSGGYT | TRBJ1-2 | 8 | TRBV30
ASSRLAAGTGELF | TRBJ2-2 | 13 | TRBV9
ASSPSGRQYEQY | TRBJ2-7 | 12 | TRBV9
ASSSFSRRDGYT | TRBJ1-2 | 12 | TRBV5-4
ASSLQGPQPQH | TRBJ1-5 | 11 | TRBV28
ASSPGQGAGTEAF | TRBJ1-1 | 13 | TRBV6-1
ASSPLGDRGGYEQY | TRBJ2-7 | 14 | TRBV7-2
ASSRGTPATNEKLF | TRBJ1-4 | 14 | TRBV5-1
ASSLASGGVAVGAF | TRBJ1-1 | 14 | TRBV7-2